This TCR beta chain was profiled in a study of T cell responses to AZD1222 COVID-19 vaccine. Whole-study results and caveats: Donors were chiefly white British, with a greater number of females, and clonal diversity was perhaps underestimated.

Germline values: CDR1 KGHSH, CDR2 LQKENI. The CDR3 covers 12 residues. V shed 6 bases and J shed 7 bases, with 10 bases lying between them. This clone was counted a single time. Its target is unknown. Clones were read by immunoSEQ multiplex PCR, and TCRdb kept only the in-frame ones, dropping some. In the table there are about 86,000 clones, 89% of which are singletons. The V gene is TRBV18, the J gene TRBJ2-1; perhaps TRBD1 as D (7 bases). This sequence was found in an adult who received the AZD1222 COVID-19 vaccine. Here the sequenced sample was peripheral blood, taken 28 days after the second AZD1222 dose. For the CDR3, the DNA is TGTGCCAGCTCGTCAGGGGGGAATGAGCAGTTCTTC. It encodes CASSSGGNEQFF.